This TCR beta chain appears in the sequencing data of a study of T cells in Graves' hyperthyroidism and ophthalmopathy. Findings and limits, study-wide: Blood shared most expanded thyroid clonotypes above 0.001.

Points on this clonotype: Its matching antigen is unknown.

In making diagnoses, clinical symptoms, serum thyroxine and TRAb, thyroid ultrasound and orbital computed tomography were all used. CDR1 and CDR2 from the germline V gene are SQVTM and ANQGSEA. V dropped 4 bases and J dropped 7 bases, with 16 bases sitting between them. The CDR3 runs to 13 residues. Amplification targeted TCR beta CDR3 regions from RNA transcripts. HTBI primers were used for first-round RT-PCR of the TCR CDR3. TCRdb analysed the multiplex PCR reads with MiXCR anew, one entry per CDR3 protein. The data show about 640,000 distinct CDR3 sequences, less than 45% seen once. The V and J genes are TRBV29-1 and TRBJ1-1, with D possibly being TRBD1 (6 bases). This sequence was found in an adult man with Graves' disease, either hyperthyroidism or ophthalmopathy (not recorded which). Sequences were obtained from peripheral blood or thyroid tissue (not recorded which). In DNA form, the CDR3 reads TGCAGCGTTGCGTCAGGGGCCGGCGTTGAAGCTTTCTTT. It is translated as CSVASGAGVEAFF.